Listed below are T cell receptor beta chains from one sample, sequenced in a study of blood T cell repertoires in COVID-19. The assay was immunoSEQ multiplex PCR, and TCRdb's table has in-frame clones only and misses some. Among about 90,000 clones listed, approximately 86% were seen once. Sequencing used peripheral blood. The receptor set was obtained from a man older than 75 with active or convalescent COVID-19. Each CDR3 is given without its conserved first and last residue. A D gene is named only where the DNA matches it firmly.

CDR3 protein	D gene	V gene
ASSLARGSTEAF	-	TRBV28
ASSSSGYNSPLH	-	TRBV3-1/TRBV3-2
ASTPQGPGTQY	-	TRBV25-1
ASSSTYDTQY	-	TRBV7-3
ATMRLGQGYEQY	TRBD1	TRBV15
ASSLELASETQY	TRBD2	TRBV7-2
ASNRDLGGELF	-	TRBV28
SVVGQGLSYEQY	TRBD1	TRBV29-1
AISGRGPTGELF	TRBD2	TRBV10-3
ASSSTGGKSYNEQF	TRBD2	TRBV27
ASSEALPSSGRSWDEQF	TRBD2	TRBV2
ASSYTPGQLRETQY	TRBD1	TRBV27
ASSPGQEGYGYT	TRBD1	TRBV18
ASRMGQGENTEAF	TRBD1	TRBV19
ASSQAGQRYGYT	TRBD1	TRBV4-2
ASSQDPDRDLEAF	TRBD1	TRBV4-3
ASSPSSAGAYEQY	TRBD2	TRBV6-2/TRBV6-3
ASSQEGQYSGNTIY	TRBD1	TRBV3-1/TRBV3-2
ASSLLAASTDTQY	TRBD2	TRBV5-1
ASSLTTYNSPLH	-	TRBV28
ASSRPGTGIYEQY	TRBD1	TRBV7-2
ASRLSAAGGPGEVATQY	-	TRBV12-2
ATSDFSTSGGYNEQF	TRBD2	TRBV24-1
ASSLSPLGNQPQH	-	TRBV27
ASSLTRDNSPLH	-	TRBV5-1
ASSYSNVGGLSKQY	-	TRBV6-2/TRBV6-3
ASSRMGLAGYEQF	TRBD2	TRBV3-1/TRBV3-2
ASSLGGQNTEAF	-	TRBV7-9
ASSETGFGDQPQH	TRBD1	TRBV4-2
AISAGQGQGTYEQY	TRBD1	TRBV10-3
ASSEHRDPNTEAF	-	TRBV6-2/TRBV6-3
ASSMSAGGNEQY	TRBD2	TRBV19
ASSPHVGGYGYT	-	TRBV9
ASSQTSGRSYEQY	TRBD2	TRBV3-1/TRBV3-2
ASSQDSYGYT	-	TRBV7-9
ASSAGTGWRNEQF	TRBD1	TRBV9
ATSDLKSGGETQY	TRBD1	TRBV24-1
ATSTGAGELF	TRBD1	TRBV15
AISATSTSSYNEQF	TRBD2	TRBV10-3
ASSSQVGVSGNTIY	-	TRBV5-4
AWSVRNYGYT	-	TRBV30
ASTATTSGHYNEQF	TRBD2	TRBV19
ASSLPHPGLAGVGGRF	TRBD2	TRBV28
AISEFGTALYEQY	-	TRBV10-3
ASSQDIYQGGNQPQH	-	TRBV4-2
ASSSIFDRVSEQY	TRBD1	TRBV27
ASSQDRTQY	-	TRBV4-3
ASRPGTGGSYEQY	TRBD1	TRBV27
SVETGSNQPQH	-	TRBV29-1
ASSQGGEEGYEQY	-	TRBV4-2
ASSQVVRERGNQPQH	-	TRBV4-3
ASSLGTGEYNEQF	TRBD1	TRBV5-6
ASSLSRLGLRSLDTQY	-	TRBV7-6
ASSPDTYYEQY	-	TRBV18
ASSLAGTGGGEQY	TRBD1	TRBV5-1
ATWTSGRADEQF	TRBD2	TRBV10-3
ASSLDKGAGELF	TRBD1	TRBV11-3